This T cell receptor beta chain emerged from a study of cytomegalovirus exposure and HLA in healthy donors. Trimming at V came to 4 bases and at J to 7 bases, leaving 13 bases not matched to a gene. The CDR3 length is 16 residues. Germline assignment: CDR1 MDHEN and CDR2 SYDVKM. The PCR contained 60 Vbeta and 13 Jbeta primers. The authors' processing: In a later analysis, about 11 million of some 80 million unique beta chains occurred in at least two donors. Measured with immunoSEQ multiplex PCR; TCRdb has only the in-frame clones, and not every one. Clone size and the V and J calls come from that table; the DNA yielded D and trimming. The profile shows about 140,000 clones, 70% of them singletons. There are a few counts of this clone. The antigen is unknown. Notes on the study in general: The productive fraction for most TCR beta V segments was about 87% or about 30% in an earlier analysis. Across HLA loci, a later analysis found differing TCR association rates, with DRB1 most and HLA-C fewest.

This TCR was sampled from a woman younger than 45 in good health and CMV-seronegative. V usage is TRBV28 and J usage is TRBJ2-7; 10 bases agree with TRBD2. Sequencing was performed on PBMCs. For the CDR3, the DNA is TGTGCCAGCAGTTCAGGGGCCAGCGGGGGGGGAACGGAGCAGTACGTC. This translates into CASSSGASGGGTEQYV.